Listed here are 30 T cell receptor beta chains from one sample, sequenced in a study of blood T cell repertoires in COVID-19. Clones were read by immunoSEQ multiplex PCR, and TCRdb kept only the in-frame ones, dropping some. The top ten hold around 8% of the sample, which has approximately 530,000 clones, approximately 91% seen once. The sequencing input was peripheral blood. These receptors were collected from a woman aged 45-59 years with COVID-19, enrolled during active disease.

The rearrangement links TRBV29-1 to TRBJ2-3, with 11 positions matching TRBD2. Germline V CDR1 and CDR2: SQVTM, ANQGSEA. V lost 7 bases and J lost 4; bases outside the gene matches: 4. There are 13 residues in the CDR3. CDR3 DNA sequence: TGCAGCGGCGGGACTAGCGGCCCAGATACGCAGTATTTT. Translated, it gives CSGGTSGPDTQYF.

V gene TRBV29-1 combines with J gene TRBJ1-2, with 7 bases matching TRBD1. CDR1 and CDR2 (germline): SQVTM, ANQGSEA. The CDR3 runs to 14 residues. V lost 1 base and J lost 5; bases outside the gene matches: 7. CDR3 sequence reads: CSVEGQGWLYGYTF. CDR3 in DNA: TGCAGCGTTGAAGGACAGGGATGGCTGTATGGCTACACCTTC.

The V gene is TRBV25-1, the J gene TRBJ1-1; D is perhaps TRBD1 (6 bases). Germline V lookup: CDR1 MGHDK, CDR2 SYGVNS. This CDR3 has 11 residues. With 6 bases removed from V and 12 bases from J, the gap between germline ends came to 14 bases. In DNA, the CDR3 is TGTGCCAGCAGAACCCTGACAGGTTCTTTCTTT. Protein sequence: CASRTLTGSFF.

The J gene is TRBJ1-3, the V gene TRBV9; the match to TRBD1 covers 7 bases. The CDR3 sequence is 15 residues long. V shed 1 base and J 2 bases; nucleotides not matched to a gene: 3. Germline V gene sequence: CDR1 SGDLS, CDR2 YYNGEE. The CDR3 region has the DNA TGTGCCAGCAGCGTATCGACAGGGACTGGAAACACCATATATTTT. Protein: CASSVSTGTGNTIYF.

The chain is built from TRBV10-1 and TRBJ1-2; maybe TRBD1 (5 bases). The CDR3 is 14 amino acids. Germline V lookup: CDR1 WNHNN, CDR2 SYGVQD (reference sequence). V lost 10 bases and J lost 0, with 15 bases in between. The CDR3, as DNA: TGCGCCACCGAGACAGCGCACTCTAACTATGGCTACACCTTC. It encodes CATETAHSNYGYTF.

The rearrangement links TRBV11-2 to TRBJ1-1; D may be TRBD1 (5 bases). The V end lost 5 bases, the J end lost 1 base, and 14 bases lay between the germline ends. The germline gives CDR1 SGHAT, CDR2 FQNNGV. This CDR3 is 15 amino acids long. CDR3 bases: TGTGCCAGCAGCCCCGCGGGGGTACAGAACACTGAAGCTTTCTTT. Amino acid sequence: CASSPAGVQNTEAFF.

The sample holds one count of this clone. The V and J genes are TRBV10-3 and TRBJ1-3; possibly TRBD1 for D (6 bases). The CDR3 length is 15 residues. Between the trimmed V and J ends, which lost 3 bases and 4 bases, there was a span of 13 bases. Per the germline V gene, CDR1 is ENHRY and CDR2 is SYGVKD. The CDR3 DNA follows: TGTGCCATCAGTGACAGGGGTACTTCAGGAAACACCATATATTTT. This codes for CAISDRGTSGNTIYF.

A few counts support this clone. V usage is TRBV5-1 and J usage is TRBJ1-2; 7 bases align to TRBD1. The CDR3 loop spans 12 amino acids. J lost 8 bases, V lost 3 bases, and 4 bases had no gene match. From germline, CDR1 is SGHRS and CDR2 YFSETQ. The DNA of the CDR3 is TGCGCCAGCAGCTCAGGGGGACGAGGCTACACCTTC. This codes for CASSSGGRGYTF.

The rearrangement joins TRBV6-5 to TRBJ1-1; a possible D gene is TRBD1 (6 bases). CDR1 is MNHEY, CDR2 SVGAGI, per germline. CDR3 size: 14 residues. Trimming left V 6 bases short and J 3 bases short, with 14 bases between. The CDR3 protein is CASRSFRGHTEAFF. The CDR3 DNA is TGTGCCAGCAGATCTTTCAGGGGCCACACTGAAGCTTTCTTT.

The chain joins TRBV2 to TRBJ1-6; 8 nucleotides align to TRBD1. This CDR3 has 16 amino acids. The V and J ends lost 11 bases and 1 base, in that order; junction bases with no gene match: 10. CDR1 and CDR2 (germline): SNHLY, FYNNEI. Here the CDR3 reads CAGQDRGRSYNSPLHF. In nucleotides, the CDR3 is TGTGCCGGTCAAGACAGGGGTCGGTCCTATAATTCACCCCTCCACTTT.

This chain links TRBV4-1 with TRBJ2-7; a weak D match, TRBD1 (6 bases). Germline V gives CDR1 MGHRA, CDR2 YSYEKL. Trimming pared 1 base from V and 5 bases from J, leaving 12 bases between. This CDR3 has 14 residues. DNA for the CDR3: TGCGCCAGCAGCCAAGGACCGCAGGGGAACGAGCAGTACTTC. This codes for CASSQGPQGNEQYF.

V is TRBV27 and J is TRBJ1-5; D is unclear. The V and J ends lost 6 bases and 3 bases respectively, with 6 bases between them. The germline V gene has CDR1 MNHEY and CDR2 SMNVEV (reference sequence). The length of the CDR3 is 12 residues. The CDR3 region is CASSLLNQPQHF. In DNA form, the CDR3 reads TGTGCCAGCAGCCTACTCAATCAGCCCCAGCATTTT.

The chain recombines TRBV25-1 with TRBJ2-7, with D perhaps TRBD2 (6 bases). From germline, CDR1 is MGHDK and CDR2 SYGVNS. This CDR3 is built from 15 residues. The ends were cut back, 3 bases at V and 5 bases at J, with 17 bases in the middle. CDR3 coding DNA: TGTGCCAGCAGTGATAGCGGCCTAGCGATCCACGAGCAGTACTTC. Translation gives CASSDSGLAIHEQYF.

This clone appeared a single time. The rearrangement uses TRBV2 and TRBJ2-7; 12 bases map to TRBD1. CDR3 size: 13 residues. V lost 6 bases to trimming and J lost 6 bases; unmatched junction nucleotides: 3. Germline V CDR1 and CDR2: SNHLY, FYNNEI. CDR3 sequence reads: CASRGTGGAEQYF. CDR3 coding DNA: TGTGCCAGCAGGGGGACAGGGGGCGCCGAGCAGTACTTC.

The chain recombines TRBV7-8 with TRBJ1-2, with TRBD1 matching 9 bases. V lost 7 bases to trimming and J lost 4 bases; unmatched junction nucleotides: 4. This CDR3 spans 13 amino acids. Looked up from germline, CDR1 is SGHVS and CDR2 is FQNEAQ. As DNA, the CDR3 is TGTGCCAGCAAAGACAGGGGGGCCTATGGCTACACCTTC. Protein: CASKDRGAYGYTF.

The chain joins TRBV5-6 to TRBJ1-2; D possibly corresponds to TRBD1 (5 bases). The CDR3 is 13 residues long. V shed 4 bases and J shed 4 bases, with 11 bases lying between them. The germline CDR1 and CDR2 sequences are SGHDT and YYEEEE. The CDR3 loop reads CASSADTGYGYTF. The CDR3 nucleotides read TGTGCCAGCAGCGCCGACACAGGCTATGGCTACACCTTC.

This rearrangement joins TRBV29-1 to TRBJ1-2; 8 nucleotides agree with TRBD1. There are 13 residues in the CDR3. After removal of 6 bases from V and 4 bases from J, the junction contained 7 bases not matched to a gene. The germline V gene encodes CDR1 SQVTM and CDR2 ANQGSEA. The CDR3 is CSVLQGDGYGYTF. In nucleotides, the CDR3 is TGCAGCGTGTTACAGGGGGATGGCTATGGCTACACCTTC.

J is TRBJ1-1 and V is TRBV7-9; D is undetermined. This CDR3 spans 13 amino acids. V shed 5 bases and J shed 4 bases, with 11 bases lying between them. CDR1 and CDR2 from the germline V gene are SEHNR and FQNEAQ (reference sequence). The CDR3 is CASSAPEITEAFF. CDR3 nucleotide sequence: TGTGCCAGCAGCGCCCCCGAGATCACTGAAGCTTTCTTT.

V is TRBV7-8 and J is TRBJ1-1; D perhaps matches TRBD1 (6 bases). V lost 6 bases and J lost 0, with 20 bases in between. The germline V gene has CDR1 SGHVS and CDR2 FQNEAQ. The CDR3 consists of 17 residues. CDR3 residues: CASRPYRDEGLNTEAFF. CDR3 in DNA: TGTGCCAGCAGGCCGTACAGGGATGAGGGCTTGAACACTGAAGCTTTCTTT.

The rearrangement links TRBV25-1 to TRBJ1-1, with 9 bases matching TRBD1. This CDR3 region has 13 residues. J was trimmed by 5 bases and V by 3 bases; bases with no gene match: 1. Germline-derived CDR1 and CDR2 are MGHDK and SYGVNS. The CDR3 DNA reads TGTGCCAGCAGTGAGGGACAGGGTACTGAAGCTTTCTTT. It encodes CASSEGQGTEAFF.

The chain combines TRBV9 with TRBJ1-1; 9 bases are a match to TRBD1. This CDR3 is 15 amino acids long. Germline CDR1 reads SGDLS; CDR2 reads YYNGEE. V lost 0 bases, J lost 5 bases, and 5 bases stayed unmatched. The CDR3 here is CASSVAYRGLTEAFF. The CDR3 coding sequence is TGTGCCAGCAGCGTAGCATACAGGGGGCTGACTGAAGCTTTCTTT.

The chain joins TRBV4-1 to TRBJ2-7, with D perhaps TRBD1 (6 bases). From germline, CDR1 is MGHRA and CDR2 YSYEKL. V was trimmed by 0 bases and J by 7 bases, leaving 10 bases between them. CDR3 size: 13 residues. The CDR3 sequence is CASSQDQGREQYF. DNA for the CDR3: TGCGCCAGCAGCCAAGACCAGGGGCGGGAGCAGTACTTC.

The chain links TRBV5-4 to TRBJ2-3; 7 positions match TRBD1. Germline V gene sequence: CDR1 SGHNT, CDR2 YYREEE (reference sequence). CDR3 length: 15 amino acids. Trimming took 4 bases from V and 0 from J; bases not matched to a gene: 5. The CDR3: CASSPGQSSTDTQYF. CDR3 bases: TGTGCCAGCAGCCCGGGACAGTCTAGCACAGATACGCAGTATTTT.

This chain joins TRBV4-1 and TRBJ1-4; no firm D call. Germline assignment: CDR1 MGHRA and CDR2 YSYEKL. The CDR3 is made up of 12 amino acids. V was pared by 4 bases and J by 6 bases, with 6 bases between. The CDR3 DNA sequence: TGCGCCAGCAGCCTTATTTATGAAAAACTGTTTTTT. Translating gives CASSLIYEKLFF.

V usage is TRBV12-3 or TRBV12-4 and J usage is TRBJ2-7, with D perhaps TRBD1 (6 bases). The V end lost 7 bases, the J end lost 3 bases, and 13 bases lay between the germline ends. The CDR3 runs to 13 residues. DNA for the CDR3: TGTGCCAGCACCATGGACAGAGTCTACGAGCAGTACTTC. Protein: CASTMDRVYEQYF.

The chain combines TRBV10-1 with TRBJ1-2; no clear D gene. Germline lookup yields CDR1 WNHNN and CDR2 SYGVQD (reference sequence). Trimming removed 0 bases from V and 4 bases from J, with 6 bases in between. The CDR3 contains 13 residues. This CDR3 reads CASSESGSYGYTF. Here the CDR3 DNA reads TGCGCCAGCAGTGAGTCGGGGAGCTATGGCTACACCTTC.

This chain joins TRBV30 and TRBJ1-1; 9 positions agree with TRBD1. The CDR3 length is 12 residues. V shed 8 bases, J shed 0 bases, and the junction held 1 base outside the gene matches. The germline V gene encodes CDR1 GTSNPN and CDR2 SVGIG (reference sequence). CDR3 sequence reads: CARDRVNTEAFF. The CDR3 DNA is TGTGCCCGGGACAGGGTGAACACTGAAGCTTTCTTT.

The chain links TRBV27 to TRBJ2-1, with TRBD2 matching over 7 bases. CDR1 and CDR2 (germline): MNHEY, SMNVEV (reference sequence). V was clipped by 1 base and J by 9 bases; unmatched bases: 15. The CDR3 is 17 amino acids. CDR3 in amino acids: CASSLLGVGTKTVEQFF. CDR3 DNA sequence: TGTGCCAGCAGTTTATTGGGCGTGGGGACTAAGACTGTTGAGCAGTTCTTC.

Only one count was recorded for this clone. J is TRBJ2-7 and V is TRBV29-1; D possibly corresponds to TRBD2 (5 bases). CDR3 size: 13 residues. Germline V gene data show CDR1 as SQVTM and CDR2 as ANQGSEA. With 6 bases removed from V and 4 bases from J, the gap between germline ends came to 16 bases. The CDR3: CSVGIEDVYEQYF. Written as DNA, the CDR3 is TGCAGCGTCGGGATAGAAGACGTTTACGAGCAGTACTTC.

This chain links TRBV18 with TRBJ2-1; 8 bases fit TRBD1. This CDR3 region has 16 residues. CDR1 KGHSH and CDR2 LQKENI come from the germline V gene. Unmatched junction bases numbered 6, after V lost 3 bases and J lost 2 bases. CDR3 in DNA: TGTGCCAGCTCACCCCCAGGGGGCCTTACCTACAATGAGCAGTTCTTC. As protein: CASSPPGGLTYNEQFF.